This record covers a single TCR beta chain. What this receptor recognizes is not known. Base-call qualities are not available, and no considerably larger clone is one nucleotide away. The sample originates from a study of blood T cell repertoires in COVID-19 (TCRdb year 2020). Study-wide context: Samples from collaborators originated in the United States, Italy and Spain and spanned both the acute and convalescent phases of COVID-19. The material from the prospective study consisted of cDNA or gDNA derived from T cells, B-cell-depleted T cells, or PBMCs. Deeply sampled blood TCRbeta repertoires from subjects exposed to, actively infected with, or recovered from COVID-19 were included in the dataset. The repertoires were released in a freely available public database meant as a resource for research on the immune response to SARS-CoV-2. The samples were drawn from the first 160 participants of the ongoing ImmuneRACE study and from more than 1,000 subjects provided by 6 global collaborators. The sample metadata nearly always contained a de-identified subject ID, COVID-19 status, age in years and sex. Where available, HLA class I and class II types were taken from metadata supplied by the sample provider and were not determined by assay-based typing. What the research found in general, with its limitations: Clinical and demographic metadata were provided uncurated, with the amount varying by source and participant.

TCRbeta CDR3 regions were amplified from genomic DNA using the immunoSEQ Assay, a bias-controlled multiplex PCR. As for the authors' bioinformatics: Within the assay, amplification of reference gene primers was used to estimate how many nucleated cells each sample contained. Sequence reads were collapsed and filtered to measure the absolute abundance of every unique TCRbeta CDR3 rearrangement. For each sample, productive Simpson clonality was calculated by taking the square root of Simpson's diversity index across productive rearrangements. Entries here come from immuneACCESS through TCRdb and include only in-frame sequences with V and J called. Some clones fail to appear in such tables; in the studies checked, an unresolved V gene covers under half of the shortfall, and the cause of the remainder is unknown. That table gives V, J and clone size, and the DNA gave D and trimming. The sample contains approximately 90,000 clones, roughly 80% of them found a single time. Together, the top ten hold about 6% of the sample.

In Seattle, one collaborating source enrolled patients while the infection was active and tracked those patients longitudinally over the course of disease. Whole blood was collected in K2EDTA tubes by collaborating institutions according to the institutions' own protocols. For TCRbeta analysis, collaborators shipped samples as frozen whole blood, isolated PBMCs, or DNA extracted from either of those sample types. For CDR1 and CDR2, the germline V gene lists SGDLS and YYNGEE. Unmatched junction bases come to 8, with V trimmed by 4 bases and J by 7 bases. From the cysteine through the phenylalanine, the CDR3 covers 16 amino acids. Only CDR3 DNA remains: 48 bases, in frame from the first base.

The receptor's source is an older man with COVID-19, enrolled during active disease. Sequencing used peripheral blood. The rearranged chain carries TRBV9 and TRBJ2-1; 13 nucleotides in the junction match TRBD2. At the DNA level, the sequence is TGTGCCAGCAGCCCGCGGACTAGCGGGAGAGGTAATGAGCAGTTCTTC. It translates as CASSPRTSGRGNEQFF.